The TCR beta chain described here comes from a study of T cells in women clearing cervical HPV infection. Looking at the study overall: No precancer developed; the control's incident HPV16 infection cleared within 12 months. For cases, blood was sampled a median about 160 days after lesion detection, interquartile range roughly 90 to 230 days. HLA type could not be excluded as a confounder.

The data were produced by immunoSEQ multiplex PCR, yet TCRdb's version contains in-frame clones alone and is incomplete. The repertoire table contains about 41,000 clones. Notes on this clone: Its antigen is unidentified.

Study outcomes and limitations: T-cell numbers per sample were unknown and may explain richness differences.

This TCR was recovered from a woman between 18 and 70 years old with a cervical HPV16 infection that either progressed to CIN3+ or cleared (not recorded which). Input material: blood buffy coat.

The CDR3 sequence is CASSLRGVYNEQFF. The sequenced part of the CDR3 DNA is TGTGCCAGCAGCTTGCGGGGGGTGTACAATGAG. The gene calls are TRBV7-9 and TRBJ2-1, with 8 bases aligning to TRBD2. The read ends 3 residues early relative to the CDR3; the germline J gene fills the gap. The ends lost 3 bases at V and 4 bases at J; junction bases unmatched: 2. Looked up from germline, CDR1 is SEHNR and CDR2 is FQNEAQ (reference sequence). The CDR3 totals 14 residues.